This T cell receptor (beta chain) was retrieved from a study of blood T cells in healthy people across ages. The use of a sample-barcoded 5' primer and a J-beta primer mix characterized a second PCR of roughly 6 to 12 cycles. No fewer than 3 million CDR3-containing paired-end reads came from each sample. TCRdb reanalysed the 5' RACE reads using MiXCR and keeps one entry per CDR3 protein. The sample lists around 1,000,000 distinct CDR3 sequences, around two fifths occurring once. There are 15 residues in the CDR3. Trimming pared 1 base from V and 6 bases from J, leaving 14 bases between. In germline, CDR1 is MGHRA, CDR2 YSYEKL. On this clonotype itself: What it recognizes is unknown.

Overall study findings and caveats: Researchers judged that diversity estimates from one million T cells fell short of true values.

The chain is built from TRBV4-1 and TRBJ2-3, with D unresolved. The sequenced sample was blood. This receptor was identified in a man between 18 and 35 years old in good health. The CDR3 DNA reads TGCGCCAGCAGCCAAGGCGAGTCGGTCATTGATACGCAGTATTTT. Translated: CASSQGESVIDTQYF.